This paragraph covers one TCR beta chain sequence. The antigen is unknown. The data belong to a study of T cell repertoires in cytomegalovirus infection. Study context: A matching HLA type, together with CMV infection, was signaled by public TCR beta signatures.

Germline CDR1 and CDR2: MNHEY and SVGAGI. V was pared by 0 bases and J by 6 bases, with 12 bases between. The CDR3 has 14 residues. MiXCR, applied by TCRdb to the reads, yields one record per CDR3 protein. Of roughly 45,000 distinct CDR3 sequences in the sample, more than 20% were seen once. The sequence was obtained from a human donor in good health (CMV status not recorded). Some clones in this sample may be carry-over from other donors' samples. Input material: PBMCs, sequenced either directly or after in vitro stimulation (not recorded which). The genes are TRBV6-5 and TRBJ2-7, with a tentative D call TRBD2 (6 bases). CDR3 DNA sequence: TGTGCCAGCAGTTACTCGACGGGGGTCTCCGAGCAGTACTTC. Encoded protein: CASSYSTGVSEQYF.